Listed below are T cell receptor beta chains from one sample, sequenced in a study of spatial heterogeneity in lung cancer. Via MiXCR, TCRdb re-called the 5' RACE reads, giving one row per CDR3 protein. The top ten hold 43% of the sample, which has 40,000 to 55,000 distinct CDR3 sequences, under 7.5% seen once. Sequencing used PBMCs, obtained at surgery. The receptors were sampled from a female donor with early-stage non-small cell lung cancer. Each CDR3 is given with its conserved first and last residue. The order of the fields is CDR3 DNA, CDR3 protein, clone size, D gene, J gene, V gene. D genes are given only for firm matches. A clone size is listed for some rows: how often the clone was seen (once, few, many), or a class if it is expanded.

CDR3nt: TGTGCCAGCAGTTTAGCGTGGGGGGTAGAGGACACTGAAGCTTTCTTT
CDR3aa: CASSLAWGVEDTEAFF
abundance: NA
d_gene: NA
j_gene: TRBJ1-1
v_gene: TRBV12-3/TRBV12-4

CDR3nt: TGCAGTGCCCCTAATGACAGGGCTGGACAGTATTTT
CDR3aa: CSAPNDRAGQYF
abundance: NA
d_gene: TRBD1
j_gene: TRBJ2-3
v_gene: TRBV20-1

CDR3nt: TGTGCCAGCACAAGGACAGGGTTCAACAGTGGGGCCAACGTCCTGACTTTC
CDR3aa: CASTRTGFNSGANVLTF
abundance: many
d_gene: TRBD1
j_gene: TRBJ2-6
v_gene: TRBV2

CDR3nt: TGTGCCAGCATAGGGGGGGCCAGCTCCTACAATGAGCAGTTCTTC
CDR3aa: CASIGGASSYNEQFF
abundance: few
d_gene: NA
j_gene: TRBJ2-1
v_gene: TRBV6-5

CDR3nt: TGTGCCGCCCGACTAGCGAGCACAGATACGCAGTATTTT
CDR3aa: CAARLASTDTQYF
abundance: many
d_gene: TRBD2
j_gene: TRBJ2-3
v_gene: TRBV2

CDR3nt: TGTGCCAGTAGTATGAGGGACAGGGGCAATCAGCCCCAGCATTTT
CDR3aa: CASSMRDRGNQPQHF
abundance: few
d_gene: TRBD1
j_gene: TRBJ1-5
v_gene: TRBV19

CDR3nt: TGCAGTGCAGGGGATAGCAATCAGCCCCAGCATTTT
CDR3aa: CSAGDSNQPQHF
abundance: NA
d_gene: NA
j_gene: TRBJ1-5
v_gene: TRBV20-1

CDR3nt: TGTGCCAGCAGCTTAGCCGGGGGAGAGACCCAGTACTTC
CDR3aa: CASSLAGGETQYF
abundance: many
d_gene: NA
j_gene: TRBJ2-5
v_gene: TRBV7-9

CDR3nt: TGTGCCAGCGTCGGGACAGTAGGCTTCGAAGCTTTCTTT
CDR3aa: CASVGTVGFEAFF
abundance: few
d_gene: TRBD1
j_gene: TRBJ1-1
v_gene: TRBV7-9

CDR3nt: TGCGCCAGCAGCCAAATCAGGGTGACTGAAGCTTTCTTT
CDR3aa: CASSQIRVTEAFF
abundance: many
d_gene: NA
j_gene: TRBJ1-1
v_gene: TRBV4-3

CDR3nt: TGCAGTGCTAGCCCAATAGGGGATTCACCCCTCCACTTT
CDR3aa: CSASPIGDSPLHF
abundance: few
d_gene: NA
j_gene: TRBJ1-6
v_gene: TRBV20-1

CDR3nt: TGTGCCAGCAGTCCACCCAGGGTGGACTATGGCTACACCTTC
CDR3aa: CASSPPRVDYGYTF
abundance: NA
d_gene: NA
j_gene: TRBJ1-2
v_gene: TRBV7-2

CDR3nt: TGTGCCAGCAGCTTTAGGAGCGGGGGCTTCAATGAGCAGTTCTTC
CDR3aa: CASSFRSGGFNEQFF
abundance: many
d_gene: TRBD2
j_gene: TRBJ2-1
v_gene: TRBV7-3

CDR3nt: TGTGCCAGCAGACACGTGGCTATCTTTCAGAAGGGCTACACCTTC
CDR3aa: CASRHVAIFQKGYTF
abundance: NA
d_gene: NA
j_gene: TRBJ1-2
v_gene: TRBV6-1

CDR3nt: TGCAGTGCTAGTGACAGGACAGGATGGGGCGAAAAACTGTTTTTT
CDR3aa: CSASDRTGWGEKLFF
abundance: NA
d_gene: TRBD1
j_gene: TRBJ1-4
v_gene: TRBV20-1

CDR3nt: TGCAGCGCCAAACAGGCGAACACTGAAGCTTTCTTT
CDR3aa: CSAKQANTEAFF
abundance: many
d_gene: NA
j_gene: TRBJ1-1
v_gene: TRBV29-1

CDR3nt: TGTGCCAGCAGCTTAGAAGGACTTTCCACAGATACGCAGTATTTT
CDR3aa: CASSLEGLSTDTQYF
abundance: few
d_gene: NA
j_gene: TRBJ2-3
v_gene: TRBV7-9

CDR3nt: TGTGCCAGCAGCTTAGCGCGGCCTAGCACAGATACGCAGTATTTT
CDR3aa: CASSLARPSTDTQYF
abundance: many
d_gene: NA
j_gene: TRBJ2-3
v_gene: TRBV7-9

CDR3nt: TGTGCCAGCAGCTTAGGGGACAGGGAGACAGATACGCAGTATTTT
CDR3aa: CASSLGDRETDTQYF
abundance: NA
d_gene: TRBD1
j_gene: TRBJ2-3
v_gene: TRBV7-9

CDR3nt: TGTGCCACCAGTGACCCGGACAGATCCACCGGGGAGCTGTTTTTT
CDR3aa: CATSDPDRSTGELFF
abundance: NA
d_gene: NA
j_gene: TRBJ2-2
v_gene: TRBV24-1

CDR3nt: TGTGCCAGCACCCTGACAGGGGCCCGTGGCTATGGCTACACCTTC
CDR3aa: CASTLTGARGYGYTF
abundance: NA
d_gene: TRBD1
j_gene: TRBJ1-2
v_gene: TRBV28

CDR3nt: TGCGCCAGCAGTGAGGGCGTGGGACAGGGATATGAAGCTTTCTTT
CDR3aa: CASSEGVGQGYEAFF
abundance: many
d_gene: TRBD1
j_gene: TRBJ1-1
v_gene: TRBV10-1

CDR3nt: TGTGCCAGCAGTTTTTCCAGATCCTACGAGCAGTACTTC
CDR3aa: CASSFSRSYEQYF
abundance: few
d_gene: NA
j_gene: TRBJ2-7
v_gene: TRBV12-3/TRBV12-4

CDR3nt: TGTGCCAGCAGGATAGGACAGTCTAATGATTCACCCCTCCACTTT
CDR3aa: CASRIGQSNDSPLHF
abundance: few
d_gene: NA
j_gene: TRBJ1-6
v_gene: TRBV7-9

CDR3nt: TGCAGTGCTTTACCAGCCCCGGGGAACAATGAGCAGTTCTTC
CDR3aa: CSALPAPGNNEQFF
abundance: many
d_gene: NA
j_gene: TRBJ2-1
v_gene: TRBV20-1

CDR3nt: TGCAGTGCTCCCCTATCAGACAGGGGCAATGAGCAGTTCTTC
CDR3aa: CSAPLSDRGNEQFF
abundance: many
d_gene: TRBD1
j_gene: TRBJ2-1
v_gene: TRBV20-1

CDR3nt: TGCAGCGTAAGCCGGACTAGACGGGATGAGCAGTTCTTC
CDR3aa: CSVSRTRRDEQFF
abundance: NA
d_gene: TRBD2
j_gene: TRBJ2-1
v_gene: TRBV29-1

CDR3nt: TGTGCCAGCAGCATAGCGGGGCGAACAGATACGCAGTATTTT
CDR3aa: CASSIAGRTDTQYF
abundance: few
d_gene: TRBD2
j_gene: TRBJ2-3
v_gene: TRBV6-2/TRBV6-3

CDR3nt: TGTGCCAGCAGGAGGGACTCCTACGAGCAGTACTTC
CDR3aa: CASRRDSYEQYF
abundance: many
d_gene: NA
j_gene: TRBJ2-7
v_gene: TRBV2

CDR3nt: TGCGCCAGCAGCTTGGTGGTTTCGGGGGTGACAGATACGCAGTATTTT
CDR3aa: CASSLVVSGVTDTQYF
abundance: many
d_gene: NA
j_gene: TRBJ2-3
v_gene: TRBV5-1

CDR3nt: TGTGCCAGCAGCTTGTGGTCGCGGGGGGGCCTGGCCCAGTACTTC
CDR3aa: CASSLWSRGGLAQYF
abundance: many
d_gene: TRBD2
j_gene: TRBJ2-5
v_gene: TRBV11-2

CDR3nt: TGCAGCGTTGAGGACAGGGTATCCTACGAGCAGTACTTC
CDR3aa: CSVEDRVSYEQYF
abundance: many
d_gene: TRBD1
j_gene: TRBJ2-7
v_gene: TRBV29-1

CDR3nt: TGTGCCAGCAGCTTAGGCGGGGACACCTTC
CDR3aa: CASSLGGDTF
abundance: NA
d_gene: NA
j_gene: TRBJ1-2
v_gene: TRBV7-2

CDR3nt: TGCAGCGTTGATCTGGGGGGCATGGGTGAAAAACTGTTTTTT
CDR3aa: CSVDLGGMGEKLFF
abundance: NA
d_gene: NA
j_gene: TRBJ1-4
v_gene: TRBV29-1

CDR3nt: TGCAGCGTGGGGACAGGTGAAGCTAACTATGGCTACACCTTC
CDR3aa: CSVGTGEANYGYTF
abundance: many
d_gene: TRBD1
j_gene: TRBJ1-2
v_gene: TRBV29-1

CDR3nt: TGCAGCGCAACGGCCGAAATTTACAAAGAGACCCAGTACTTC
CDR3aa: CSATAEIYKETQYF
abundance: many
d_gene: NA
j_gene: TRBJ2-5
v_gene: TRBV29-1

CDR3nt: TGTGCCAGCAGCCAAGGGCTGGCCGGGGAGCTGTTTTTT
CDR3aa: CASSQGLAGELFF
abundance: many
d_gene: NA
j_gene: TRBJ2-2
v_gene: TRBV6-6

CDR3nt: TGTGCCAGCAGTGTCGCGCCAGACTACGAGCAGTACTTC
CDR3aa: CASSVAPDYEQYF
abundance: NA
d_gene: NA
j_gene: TRBJ2-7
v_gene: TRBV2

CDR3nt: TGTGCCAGCAGCGAGCGACAGGGTGGCTCTGGAAACACCATATATTTT
CDR3aa: CASSERQGGSGNTIYF
abundance: many
d_gene: TRBD1
j_gene: TRBJ1-3
v_gene: TRBV11-2

CDR3nt: TGTGCCAGCAGGAGGGGGTACACCGATGAGCAGTTCTTC
CDR3aa: CASRRGYTDEQFF
abundance: NA
d_gene: NA
j_gene: TRBJ2-1
v_gene: TRBV5-4

CDR3nt: TGCAGTGGAGCGGGGGGGAAGGAGACCCAGTACTTC
CDR3aa: CSGAGGKETQYF
abundance: many
d_gene: TRBD2
j_gene: TRBJ2-5
v_gene: TRBV20-1

CDR3nt: TGTGCCAGCAGCTACTTGGGTGCAGAAGCTTTCTTT
CDR3aa: CASSYLGAEAFF
abundance: many
d_gene: NA
j_gene: TRBJ1-1
v_gene: TRBV6-2/TRBV6-3

CDR3nt: TGTGCCAGCAGCTTAAGTCTCGGGGCCGGCCGCTCTGGAAACACCATATATTTT
CDR3aa: CASSLSLGAGRSGNTIYF
abundance: NA
d_gene: NA
j_gene: TRBJ1-3
v_gene: TRBV7-2

CDR3nt: TGTGCCAGCAGTTCGAGACGTTCAGTTCCGGTGCAGTACTTC
CDR3aa: CASSSRRSVPVQYF
abundance: few
d_gene: NA
j_gene: TRBJ2-7
v_gene: TRBV28

CDR3nt: TGTGCCAGCAGTCGACAGGGGAATCAGCCCCAGCATTTT
CDR3aa: CASSRQGNQPQHF
abundance: many
d_gene: TRBD1
j_gene: TRBJ1-5
v_gene: TRBV28

CDR3nt: TGTGCCACCAAGAATACGGGGGCACAAGAGACCCAGTACTTC
CDR3aa: CATKNTGAQETQYF
abundance: many
d_gene: NA
j_gene: TRBJ2-5
v_gene: TRBV2

CDR3nt: TGTGCCAGCAGCCCCCAGGGATTGCGGGGCAATACGCAGTATTTT
CDR3aa: CASSPQGLRGNTQYF
abundance: NA
d_gene: NA
j_gene: TRBJ2-3
v_gene: TRBV7-2

CDR3nt: TGTGCCAGCAGCCAAGTTCACAGGGGATTATCGACTAATGAAAAACTGTTTTTT
CDR3aa: CASSQVHRGLSTNEKLFF
abundance: many
d_gene: TRBD1
j_gene: TRBJ1-4
v_gene: TRBV3-1

CDR3nt: TGCAGTGCCGCTCTGGGACCTAGCTATGGCTACACCTTC
CDR3aa: CSAALGPSYGYTF
abundance: many
d_gene: NA
j_gene: TRBJ1-2
v_gene: TRBV20-1

CDR3nt: TGTGCCAGCAGCTTATTAACGAGCTCCTACAATGAGCAGTTCTTC
CDR3aa: CASSLLTSSYNEQFF
abundance: NA
d_gene: NA
j_gene: TRBJ2-1
v_gene: TRBV7-3

CDR3nt: TGTGCCAGCAGTCCAACAGGGGGCTTCGGCGGGGAGCTGTTTTTT
CDR3aa: CASSPTGGFGGELFF
abundance: many
d_gene: TRBD1
j_gene: TRBJ2-2
v_gene: TRBV12-3/TRBV12-4

CDR3nt: TGTGCCAGCAGGGCGACAGGGGGCGGTTGGCAGCCCCAGCATTTT
CDR3aa: CASRATGGGWQPQHF
abundance: NA
d_gene: TRBD1
j_gene: TRBJ1-5
v_gene: TRBV2

CDR3nt: TGTGCCAGCAGGTCACAGGGGGCCGAGACTGAAGCTTTCTTT
CDR3aa: CASRSQGAETEAFF
abundance: few
d_gene: TRBD1
j_gene: TRBJ1-1
v_gene: TRBV12-3/TRBV12-4